This T cell receptor (beta chain) derives from a study of early T cells in non-severe SARS-CoV-2 infection. For the study at large: From unsorted whole blood, bulk RNA was sequenced, and the chains remained unpaired. Study results and limitations: Anti-spike CD8 responses were favored in VDJdb matching, and private and CD4 specificities were missed.

About this clonotype itself: The target antigen is unknown.

Germline V gene sequence: CDR1 DFQATT, CDR2 SNEGSKA (reference sequence). V was pared by 6 bases and J by 8 bases, with 16 bases between. The CDR3 is 13 amino acids. cDNA molecules, individually, were tagged with unique molecular identifiers. TCRdb processed the 5' RACE reads anew with MiXCR; each CDR3 protein has one entry. The sample yields around 60,000 distinct CDR3 sequences, approximately 11% seen once. The chain has TRBV20-1 and TRBJ1-4; maybe TRBD1 (5 bases). The sequence came from an adult who was a healthcare worker with PCR-confirmed SARS-CoV-2 infection or an uninfected control (not recorded which). Sequencing input: whole blood. Here the CDR3 reads CSAGGRVDEKLFF. In DNA form, the CDR3 reads TGCAGTGCGGGCGGCAGGGTGGACGAAAAACTGTTTTTT.